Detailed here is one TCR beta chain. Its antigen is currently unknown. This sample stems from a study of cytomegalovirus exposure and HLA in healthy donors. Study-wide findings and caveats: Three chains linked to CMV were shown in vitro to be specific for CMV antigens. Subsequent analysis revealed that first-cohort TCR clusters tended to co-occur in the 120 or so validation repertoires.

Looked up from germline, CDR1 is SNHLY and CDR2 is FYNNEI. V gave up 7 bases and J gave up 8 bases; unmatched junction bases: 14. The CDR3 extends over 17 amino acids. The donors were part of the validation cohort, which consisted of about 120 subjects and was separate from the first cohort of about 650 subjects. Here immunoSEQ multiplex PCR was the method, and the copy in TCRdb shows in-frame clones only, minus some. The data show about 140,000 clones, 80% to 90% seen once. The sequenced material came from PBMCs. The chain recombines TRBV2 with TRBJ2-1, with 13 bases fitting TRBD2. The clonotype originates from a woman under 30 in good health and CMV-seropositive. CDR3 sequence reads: CASTPTPGTSGKYEQFF. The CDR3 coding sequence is TGTGCCAGCACCCCAACCCCTGGGACTAGCGGGAAGTATGAGCAGTTCTTC.